Each of the 21 T cell receptor beta chains below was sequenced from the same sample in a study of OX40 agonist ivuxolimab in advanced cancers. Assay: immunoSEQ multiplex PCR; the TCRdb copy retains only in-frame clones and omits some. The table records around 66,000 clones, 90% to 95% of them present only once. Material: CD4+ or CD8+ T cells sorted from blood, obtained in a trial of the OX40 agonist ivuxolimab. These TCRs come from an adult with an advanced solid tumor such as melanoma, head and neck, liver or kidney cancer.

This clone was recorded once. This sequence joins TRBV19 and TRBJ2-7; D call uncertain. CDR3 length equals 12 residues. The V end was cut by 2 bases, the J end by 5 bases, with 7 bases between. Germline V gene lookup returns CDR1 LNHDA and CDR2 SQIVND (reference sequence). In DNA, the CDR3 is TGTGCCAGTAGTATAAATCGTAACGAGCAGTACTTC. Its protein product is CASSINRNEQYF.

The gene calls are TRBV10-3 and TRBJ1-5; TRBD1 agrees at 8 bases. This CDR3 comprises 14 residues. CDR1 and CDR2 from the germline V gene are ENHRY and SYGVKD. Trimming took 8 bases from V and 3 from J; bases not matched to a gene: 6. The DNA for the CDR3 is TGTGCCATCCAGGACAGGGACTACAATCAGCCCCAGCATTTT. The encoded protein is CAIQDRDYNQPQHF.

J is TRBJ2-2 and V is TRBV6-1; tentative D call: TRBD2 (6 bases). The V end was cut by 11 bases, the J end by 4 bases, with 14 bases between. The germline CDR1 and CDR2 sequences are MNHNS and SASEGT. CDR3 length: 13 residues. CDR3 bases: TGTGCCTGGAGGAGGGATGGCACCGGGGAGCTGTTTTTT. Translating it yields CAWRRDGTGELFF.

J is TRBJ2-1 and V is TRBV29-1, with 10 bases matching TRBD1. There are 15 residues in the CDR3. V lost 8 bases to trimming and J lost 9 bases; unmatched junction nucleotides: 16. The germline V gene has CDR1 SQVTM and CDR2 ANQGSEA. For the CDR3, the DNA is TGCAGCCATACTCGCCGGGACAGGGGTGTCGGTGAGCAGTTCTTC. Protein sequence: CSHTRRDRGVGEQFF.

V and J are TRBV7-9 and TRBJ2-5; TRBD1 aligns across 8 bases. Germline values: CDR1 SEHNR, CDR2 FQNEAQ (reference sequence). The length of the CDR3 is 14 residues. V lost 11 bases, J lost 2 bases, and 10 bases stayed unmatched. The CDR3 DNA sequence: TGTGCCGCGACAGGGGCCGACTCACAAGAGACCCAGTACTTC. This codes for CAATGADSQETQYF.

The chain employs TRBV15 and TRBJ1-4; no definite D call. V was cut by 4 bases and J by 8 bases, with 11 bases left in between. The CDR3 consists of 13 residues. Germline CDR1 LNHNV, CDR2 YYDKDF (reference sequence). The DNA for the CDR3 is TGTGCCACCAGCACCCACTTAGGGGAAAAACTGTTTTTT. Translation: CATSTHLGEKLFF.

The V and J genes are TRBV6-1 and TRBJ1-2; unclear D gene. The CDR3 sequence is 13 residues long. Germline lookup yields CDR1 MNHNS and CDR2 SASEGT. Trimming took 4 bases from V and 3 from J, leaving 9 bases between them. CDR3 region: CASSGEDDYGYTF. The CDR3 region has the DNA TGTGCCAGCAGTGGGGAGGATGACTATGGCTACACCTTC.

The J gene is TRBJ2-1, the V gene TRBV5-1; maybe TRBD1 (5 bases). Germline V CDR1 and CDR2: SGHRS, YFSETQ. V shed 3 bases and J shed 8 bases, with 9 bases lying between them. The CDR3 covers 12 residues. CDR3 coding DNA: TGCGCCAGCAGCTCTACAGGCTATGAGCAGTTCTTC. Translation: CASSSTGYEQFF.

This clone has just one count. V is TRBV10-2 and J is TRBJ1-3; perhaps TRBD1 as D (6 bases). The CDR3 spans 13 residues. The germline V gene encodes CDR1 WSHSY and CDR2 SAAADI. V shed 8 bases and J shed 4 bases, with 12 bases lying between them. The CDR3: CASEQGSGNTIYF. In DNA form, the CDR3 reads TGCGCCAGCGAACAGGGCAGCGGAAACACCATATATTTT.

The chain recombines TRBV7-6 with TRBJ2-7; tentatively, D is TRBD1 or TRBD2 (5 bases each). With 6 bases removed from V and 1 base from J, the gap between germline ends came to 16 bases. Germline CDR1 and CDR2: SGHVS and FNYEAQ. The CDR3 has 15 residues. The CDR3 sequence: CASSRGAGPSYEQYF. DNA of the CDR3: TGTGCCAGCAGTAGAGGGGCGGGCCCGTCCTACGAGCAGTACTTC. The variable domain in full, with the rest retrieved from reference TRBV7-6 and TRBJ2-7, is GAGVSQSPRYKVTKRGQDVALRCDPISGHVSLYWYRQALGQGPEFLTYFNYEAQQDKSGLPNDRFSAERPEGSISTLTIQRTEQRDSAMYRCASSRGAGPSYEQYFGPGTRLTVT.

This sequence joins TRBV4-1 and TRBJ1-1, with TRBD1 as a possible D gene (6 bases). The V end was cut by 5 bases, the J end by 7 bases, with 14 bases between. The CDR3 covers 13 residues. Germline values: CDR1 MGHRA, CDR2 YSYEKL. As DNA, the CDR3 is TGCGCCAGCAGCTCAAGAGGGGGGGTTGAAGCTTTCTTT. Its protein is CASSSRGGVEAFF.

The chain employs TRBV11-3 and TRBJ2-1; D is undetermined. CDR3 size: 14 residues. Trimming left V 5 bases short and J 8 bases short, with 16 bases between. CDR1 SGHNT and CDR2 YENEEA come from the germline V gene. DNA of the CDR3: TGTGCCAGCAGCCCCAACCCTGACCGCGATGAGCAGTTCTTC. This encodes CASSPNPDRDEQFF.

This clone was detected once. This rearrangement joins TRBV13 to TRBJ1-1, with 10 bases lining up with TRBD1. The CDR3 is 15 residues long. Germline V gene lookup returns CDR1 PRHDT and CDR2 FYEKMQ (reference sequence). The J segment lost 3 bases and the V segment lost 5 bases, leaving 6 bases of the junction unmatched. CDR3 nucleotide sequence: TGTGCCAGCAGCCCCCGTGGGACAGGGGACACTGAAGCTTTCTTT. This sequence encodes CASSPRGTGDTEAFF. The full variable domain, in which reference TRBV13 and TRBJ1-1 provide the parts outside the CDR3, is AAGVIQSPRHLIKEKRETATLKCYPIPRHDTVYWYQQGPGQDPQFLISFYEKMQSDKGSIPDRFSAQQFSDYHSELNMSSLELGDSALYFCASSPRGTGDTEAFFGQGTRLTVV.

The V call is TRBV4-1, the J call TRBJ2-5, with D uncertain. This CDR3 is 12 amino acids long. Trimming removed 0 bases at V and 6 bases at J, with 5 bases between. The germline V gene encodes CDR1 MGHRA and CDR2 YSYEKL. The CDR3, as DNA: TGCGCCAGCAGCCAAGATGACCAGACCCAGTACTTC. Its protein product is CASSQDDQTQYF.

CDR3 amino acids: CSVDKVGEQYF. CDR3 DNA: TGCAGCGTTGACAAGGTCGGCGAGCAGTACTTC. The rearrangement joins TRBV29-1 to TRBJ2-7; no reliable D call. CDR1 is SQVTM and CDR2 is ANQGSEA in the germline V gene. Trimming left V 3 bases short and J 6 bases short, with 9 bases between. The CDR3 sequence is 11 residues long.

J is TRBJ1-2 and V is TRBV7-8, with no clear D. Germline CDR1 is SGHVS and CDR2 is FQNEAQ. V gave up 1 base and J gave up 3 bases, with 18 bases separating them. The CDR3 sequence is 17 residues long. The DNA of the CDR3 is TGTGCCAGCAGCTTAGTAACCCCAGGCCGACCCGACTATGGCTACACCTTC. It is translated as CASSLVTPGRPDYGYTF.

The chain carries TRBV19 and TRBJ2-7, with D maybe TRBD1 (6 bases). CDR1 and CDR2 (germline): LNHDA, SQIVND (reference sequence). V lost 5 bases and J lost 4, with 12 bases in between. The CDR3 spans 13 residues. CDR3 DNA sequence: TGTGCCAGTAGTGCAGGGGTTGGATACGAGCAGTACTTC. Its protein product is CASSAGVGYEQYF. Full variable domain (missing parts from reference TRBV19 and TRBJ2-7): DGGITQSPKYLFRKEGQNVTLSCEQNLNHDAMYWYRQDPGQGLRLIYYSQIVNDFQKGDIAEGYSVSREKKESFPLTVTSAQKNPTAFYLCASSAGVGYEQYFGPGTRLTVT.

This clone was seen only a few times. This sequence joins TRBV6-5 and TRBJ1-1, with 7 bases identical to TRBD1. Germline assignment: CDR1 MNHEY and CDR2 SVGAGI. V dropped 6 bases and J dropped 11; count of bases not matched to a gene: 12. The CDR3 runs 13 residues. The chain's CDR3 is CASSTTDRDGAFF. The CDR3 bases are TGTGCCAGCAGCACTACCGACAGGGACGGCGCTTTCTTT.

This chain joins TRBV5-6 and TRBJ2-7; no reliable D call. Germline assignment: CDR1 SGHDT and CDR2 YYEEEE. Trimming took 4 bases from V and 2 from J, leaving 13 bases between them. This CDR3 is 14 amino acids long. CDR3 in DNA: TGTGCCAGCAGCCACCAGGTATCTCCCTACGAGCAGTACTTC. Translated, it gives CASSHQVSPYEQYF.

V is TRBV27 and J is TRBJ1-2, with a possible D match to TRBD1 (6 bases). Trimming pared 8 bases from V and 4 bases from J, leaving 8 bases between. The germline gives CDR1 MNHEY, CDR2 SMNVEV (reference sequence). This CDR3 is built from 11 residues. CDR3 nucleotide sequence: TGTGCCAGCGGGGGCTTCTATGGCTACACCTTC. Translating gives CASGGFYGYTF.

This chain links TRBV4-1 with TRBJ2-2; 7 nucleotides align to TRBD1. V was clipped by 2 bases and J by 2 bases; unmatched bases: 8. The CDR3 is 17 residues long. Germline CDR1 MGHRA, CDR2 YSYEKL. CDR3 DNA sequence: TGCGCCAGCAGCCAACATGAGTGGACAGGAAACACCGGGGAGCTGTTTTTT. It yields the protein CASSQHEWTGNTGELFF.